This passage covers 9 T cell receptor beta chains from one sample sequenced in a study of OX40 agonist ivuxolimab in advanced cancers. The protocol was immunoSEQ multiplex PCR, while the TCRdb copy is restricted to in-frame clones and leaves out a portion. In the table there are 60,000 to 80,000 clones, about 94% of which are singletons. The sample was CD4+ or CD8+ T cells sorted from blood, taken in a trial of the OX40 agonist ivuxolimab. The receptors shown here come from an adult with an advanced solid tumor such as melanoma, head and neck, liver or kidney cancer.

This clone appeared a single time. The rearrangement links TRBV7-2 to TRBJ2-4; perhaps TRBD2 as D (7 bases). This CDR3 has 16 residues. The V and J ends lost 5 bases and 8 bases respectively, with 22 bases between them. CDR1 and CDR2 (germline): SGHTA, FQGNSA. CDR3 DNA: TGTGCCAGCAGCGTTAGAGGGGGACTACCTGGTGACATTCAGTACTTC. It is translated as CASSVRGGLPGDIQYF. Looking up the rest from reference TRBV7-2 and TRBJ2-4 gives the full variable domain: GAGVSQSPSNKVTEKGKDVELRCDPISGHTALYWYRQSLGQGLEFLIYFQGNSAPDKSGLPSDRFSAERTGGSVSTLTIQRTQQEDSAVYLCASSVRGGLPGDIQYFGAGTRLSVL.

The gene calls are TRBV27 and TRBJ2-1; D might be TRBD2 (7 bases). Germline V gene data show CDR1 as MNHEY and CDR2 as SMNVEV (reference sequence). V was clipped by 6 bases and J by 0 bases, with 24 bases between them. The CDR3 spans 19 residues. The CDR3 sequence is CASSHGGGGTGSSYNEQFF. CDR3 nucleotide sequence: TGTGCCAGCAGCCACGGGGGCGGGGGTACGGGTAGCTCCTACAATGAGCAGTTCTTC.

This clone was found a few times. The gene calls are TRBV25-1 and TRBJ2-6; D gene ambiguous. There are 14 residues in the CDR3. V was pared by 2 bases and J by 0 bases, with 2 bases between. The V gene's germline CDR1 is MGHDK and CDR2 SYGVNS. CDR3 in DNA: TGTGCCAGCAGTGAAAGCTCTGGGGCCAACGTCCTGACTTTC. Encoded protein: CASSESSGANVLTF.

This sequence joins TRBV29-1 and TRBJ2-5, with D tentatively TRBD1 or TRBD2 (5 bases each). V was pared by 4 bases and J by 2 bases, with 17 bases between. CDR3 length: 15 residues. CDR1 is SQVTM, CDR2 ANQGSEA, per germline. CDR3 region: CSVAPSGTRQETQYF. Written as DNA, the CDR3 is TGCAGCGTTGCCCCTTCGGGGACGCGACAAGAGACCCAGTACTTC.

The rearrangement joins TRBV25-1 to TRBJ2-5, with a possible D match to TRBD2 (5 bases). The CDR3 extends over 13 amino acids. Trimming stripped 8 bases from V and 0 bases from J, with 10 bases between. Germline lookup yields CDR1 MGHDK and CDR2 SYGVNS. CDR3 sequence reads: CASHEGYQETQYF. In DNA, the CDR3 is TGTGCCAGCCATGAGGGTTACCAAGAGACCCAGTACTTC.

Here the CDR3 DNA reads TGTGCCAGCAGCCTACCGGGGACAACTAATGAAAAACTGTTTTTT. It yields the protein CASSLPGTTNEKLFF. The J gene is TRBJ1-4, the V gene TRBV7-2; D is unresolved. Germline V gene lookup returns CDR1 SGHTA and CDR2 FQGNSA. The CDR3 extends over 15 amino acids. Trimming removed 5 bases at V and 0 bases at J, with 10 bases between.

The V and J genes are TRBV5-1 and TRBJ2-1, with 12 bases aligning to TRBD2. The CDR3 consists of 15 residues. Germline trimming cut 6 bases from V and 5 bases from J; bases unmatched to any gene: 6. Germline-derived CDR1 and CDR2 are SGHRS and YFSETQ. This CDR3 is CASTLRTSGNNEQFF. CDR3 coding DNA: TGCGCCAGCACCCTAAGGACTAGCGGGAACAATGAGCAGTTCTTC.

The V call is TRBV30, the J call TRBJ1-3; maybe TRBD1 (6 bases). Germline lookup yields CDR1 GTSNPN and CDR2 SVGIG (reference sequence). V was clipped by 3 bases and J by 4 bases, with 7 bases between them. The CDR3 extends over 12 amino acids. CDR3 protein: CAWSRGGNTIYF. As DNA, the CDR3 is TGTGCCTGGAGCAGGGGCGGAAACACCATATATTTT.

The chain is built from TRBV18 and TRBJ2-7; TRBD2 aligns across 7 bases. The CDR3 covers 15 residues. Germline CDR1 is KGHSH and CDR2 is LQKENI. The V and J ends lost 4 bases and 4 bases, in that order; junction bases with no gene match: 10. The CDR3 protein is CASSRTGLGDYEQYF. In DNA, the CDR3 is TGTGCCAGCTCACGAACAGGACTAGGGGATTACGAGCAGTACTTC.